The 3 T cell receptor beta chains below all came from one sample that was sequenced in a study of T cell repertoires in cytomegalovirus infection. For these TCRs, the target antigens are not known. TCRdb called the reads again in MiXCR, with one record for every CDR3 protein. The table lists about 20,000 distinct CDR3 sequences, about 42% of them singletons. Sample: CD8+ T cells from cultured PBMCs, taken from culture after CMV antigen stimulation. The receptors derive from a human donor in good health (CMV status not recorded). Some clones in this sample may be carry-over from other donors' samples.

CDR3 sequence (DNA): TGTGCCAGCAGCTCCCCGGGGGACACTGAAGCTTTCTTT. Translation: CASSSPGDTEAFF. The gene calls are TRBV7-3 and TRBJ1-1; D is possibly TRBD1 (5 bases). Between the trimmed V and J ends, which lost 4 bases and 3 bases, there was a span of 9 bases. CDR3 length: 13 amino acids. The germline V gene encodes CDR1 SGHTA and CDR2 FQGTGA.

Turning to this clonotype: Mismatch with germline at one junction end may stem from a read error. The gene calls are TRBV7-2 and TRBJ2-5; possibly TRBD2 for D (5 bases). Germline V gives CDR1 SGHTA, CDR2 FQGNSA. The length of the CDR3 is 13 residues. CDR3 in amino acids: CACSFRGLETQYF. The DNA of the CDR3 is TGTGCCTGCAGCTTTCGGGGTTTGGAGACCCAGTACTTC. Variable domain in full (rest from reference TRBV7-2 and TRBJ2-5): GAGVSQSPSNKVTEKGKDVELRCDPISGHTALYWYRQSLGQGLEFLIYFQGNSAPDKSGLPSDRFSAERTGGSVSTLTIQRTQQEDSAVYLCACSFRGLETQYFGPGTRLLVL.

The chain has TRBV20-1 and TRBJ2-7, with 13 bases lining up with TRBD2. Germline CDR1 reads DFQATT; CDR2 reads SNEGSKA (reference sequence). This CDR3 spans 15 amino acids. V lost 0 bases and J lost 4; bases outside the gene matches: 3. In DNA, the CDR3 is TGCAGTGCTAGAGATAGGACTAGCGGGAGTTACGAGCAGTACTTC. This gives the protein CSARDRTSGSYEQYF.